This is a list of T cell receptor beta chains from one sample in a study of CD8 T cells in ankylosing spondylitis. TCRdb re-called the 5' RACE reads with MiXCR, one entry per CDR3 protein. The sample has 200,000 to 300,000 distinct CDR3 sequences; about 24% are singletons. Material: blood, either unsorted or a sorted T cell fraction (not recorded which). These receptors all stem from a male donor with ankylosing spondylitis or in good health (not recorded which). The CDR3 runs from the conserved cysteine through the conserved F or W. The order of the fields is V gene, D gene, clone size, J gene, CDR3 length, CDR3 protein, CDR3 DNA. A D gene is named only where the DNA matches it firmly. Expanded clones are given a class, and other clones once, few, many or no size at all.

TRBV5-4,.,many,TRBJ1-5,13,CASSFGVGQPQHF,TGTGCCAGCAGCTTTGGGGTAGGACAGCCCCAGCATTTT
TRBV20-1,.,few,TRBJ2-1,14,CSAPRGTHGNEQFF,TGCAGTGCCCCCCGCGGTACGCACGGGAATGAGCAGTTCTTC
TRBV6-1,.,.,TRBJ2-7,14,CASVPRGQSYEQYF,TGTGCCAGCGTCCCCAGGGGCCAGTCCTACGAGCAGTACTTC
TRBV20-1,.,.,TRBJ2-5,13,CSASSGVQETQYF,TGCAGTGCTAGTTCCGGGGTACAAGAGACCCAGTACTTC
TRBV20-1,TRBD2,few,TRBJ2-3,14,CSASGGSATDTQYF,TGCAGTGCTAGCGGGGGGTCAGCCACAGATACGCAGTATTTT
TRBV29-1,.,.,TRBJ1-2,13,CSVETGSGARYTF,TGCAGCGTTGAAACTGGGTCAGGCGCTCGGTACACCTTC
TRBV20-1,TRBD1,few,TRBJ2-1,12,CSARLQGAEQFF,TGCAGTGCTCGCTTACAGGGGGCTGAGCAGTTCTTC
TRBV20-1,TRBD1,many,TRBJ1-1,14,CSARRIDRDTEAFF,TGCAGTGCTAGGAGGATCGACAGGGACACTGAAGCTTTCTTT
TRBV28,.,.,TRBJ2-1,15,CASGKDGSSYNEQFF,TGTGCCAGCGGCAAGGACGGCAGCTCCTACAATGAGCAGTTCTTC
TRBV28,.,.,TRBJ2-1,13,CASLQDIYNEQFF,TGTGCCAGCTTACAGGACATCTACAATGAGCAGTTCTTC
TRBV7-7,TRBD1,many,TRBJ2-3,14,CGRGDRAYTDTQYF,TGCGGTAGGGGGGACAGGGCCTACACAGATACGCAGTATTTT
TRBV29-1,TRBD1,many,TRBJ1-2,11,CSAGQGDGYTF,TGCAGCGCAGGACAGGGCGATGGCTACACCTTC
TRBV18,.,.,TRBJ1-1,15,CASSPSSAQNTEAFF,TGTGCCAGCTCACCCAGTTCAGCGCAGAACACTGAAGCTTTCTTT
TRBV29-1,TRBD2,few,TRBJ2-5,16,CSVEDLLAGGGETQYF,TGCAGCGTTGAAGATCTACTAGCGGGGGGTGGAGAGACCCAGTACTTC
TRBV9,.,many,TRBJ1-1,13,CASSPEGEGVAFF,TGTGCCAGCAGCCCAGAGGGGGAGGGGGTAGCTTTCTTT
TRBV20-1,TRBD2,once,TRBJ2-2,16,CSASVLFGEGNGELFF,TGCAGTGCTAGCGTTTTGTTTGGGGAGGGGAACGGGGAGCTGTTTTTT
TRBV29-1,TRBD1,few,TRBJ2-3,13,CSGGTGHTDTQYF,TGCAGCGGAGGGACAGGGCACACAGATACGCAGTATTTT
TRBV5-1,TRBD1,.,TRBJ2-5,16,CASSPSTGGIAETQYF,TGCGCCAGCAGCCCGTCGACAGGGGGTATTGCAGAGACCCAGTACTTC
TRBV20-1,TRBD1,many,TRBJ2-7,13,CSARWDRDYEQYF,TGCAGTGCTAGATGGGACAGAGACTACGAGCAGTACTTC
TRBV5-4,.,.,TRBJ2-4,15,CASSYMFGSKNIQYF,TGTGCCAGCAGCTACATGTTTGGCAGCAAAAACATTCAGTACTTC
TRBV20-1,.,many,TRBJ2-1,15,CSARDPRTSYNEQFF,TGCAGTGCTAGAGATCCCCGTACCTCCTACAATGAGCAGTTCTTC
TRBV29-1,.,many,TRBJ2-1,12,CSVIRGLNEQFF,TGCAGCGTTATCCGGGGGCTCAATGAGCAGTTCTTC
TRBV20-1,TRBD2,.,TRBJ2-2,16,CSARGASGGFTGELFF,TGCAGTGCTAGAGGTGCTAGCGGGGGTTTCACCGGGGAGCTGTTTTTT